Each of the 22 T cell receptor beta chains below was sequenced from the same sample in a study of cytomegalovirus exposure and HLA in healthy donors. With 60 Vbeta and 13 Jbeta primers, the PCR was carried out. Assay: immunoSEQ multiplex PCR; the TCRdb copy retains only in-frame clones and omits some. The sample has approximately 200,000 clones; approximately 81% are singletons. The sample taken for sequencing was PBMCs. These receptors were collected from a woman younger than 30 in good health and CMV-seropositive.

The rearrangement uses TRBV7-8 and TRBJ2-1; TRBD2 aligns across 16 bases. V trimming: 3 bases; J trimming: 3 bases; junction bases outside the gene matches: 14. The CDR3 has 21 residues. The germline gives CDR1 SGHVS, CDR2 FQNEAQ. CDR3: CASSFRGLAGGKAKIYNEQFF. The CDR3 DNA sequence: TGTGCCAGCAGCTTCCGGGGACTAGCGGGGGGGAAAGCCAAGATCTACAATGAGCAGTTCTTC.

Comment on this clone: One end of the junction does not line up with germline, which may come from a read error. This chain links TRBV18 with TRBJ2-1; maybe TRBD2 (7 bases). Germline V gene lookup returns CDR1 KGHSH and CDR2 LQKENI. The CDR3 runs 13 residues. This CDR3 reads CASSQGRDKEQFF. The DNA for the CDR3 is TGTGCCAGCTCACAGGGGAGGGACAAAGAGCAGTTCTTC. The full variable domain, rest sourced from reference TRBV18 and TRBJ2-1, is NAGVMQNPRHLVRRRGQEARLRCSPMKGHSHVYWYRQLPEEGLKFMVYLQKENIIDESGMPKERFSAEFPKEGPSILRIQQVVRGDSAAYFCASSQGRDKEQFFGPGTRLTVL.

The CDR3 DNA follows: TGTGCCAGCAGCTTGGGGGACACTCCCTACGAGCAGTACGTC. As protein: CASSLGDTPYEQYV. The rearrangement uses TRBV5-4 and TRBJ2-7, with a weak D call TRBD1 (6 bases). Deletions cut 0 bases from V and 2 bases from J, with 9 bases between. The CDR3 runs to 14 residues. Germline values: CDR1 SGHNT, CDR2 YYREEE (reference sequence).

The rearrangement uses TRBV4-2 and TRBJ2-3, with 13 bases lining up with TRBD2. The CDR3 is 18 amino acids. V was pared by 1 base and J by 6 bases, with 10 bases of the junction left unmatched. The germline V gene encodes CDR1 LGHNA and CDR2 YNFKEQ. CDR3: CASSQGLAGGSAGDTQYF. DNA of the CDR3: TGTGCCAGCAGCCAAGGACTAGCGGGGGGATCCGCCGGGGATACGCAGTATTTT.

The chain has TRBV7-6 and TRBJ1-3; D may be TRBD1 (5 bases). This CDR3 is 13 amino acids long. The germline V gene has CDR1 SGHVS and CDR2 FNYEAQ. Between the trimmed V and J ends, which lost 3 bases and 6 bases, there was a span of 9 bases. In DNA form, the CDR3 reads TGTGCCAGCAGCTTGGGGCCAGAAAACACCATATATTTT. This sequence encodes CASSLGPENTIYF.

This clone appeared once. The chain employs TRBV9 and TRBJ1-1; 7 positions agree with TRBD1. The CDR3 has 14 amino acids. V lost 3 bases to trimming and J lost 7 bases; unmatched junction nucleotides: 9. CDR1 and CDR2 (germline): SGDLS, YYNGEE. The CDR3 nucleotides are TGTGCCAGCAGCGCTGGGACAGTCCCACATGAAGCTTTCTTT. It translates to CASSAGTVPHEAFF.

The genes are TRBV6-5 and TRBJ2-7; possibly TRBD2 for D (6 bases). The CDR3 is 14 amino acids. Trimming cost V 2 bases and J 3 bases, with 11 bases left between them. Looked up from germline, CDR1 is MNHEY and CDR2 is SVGAGI. Here the CDR3 reads CASSYGRTLYEQYF. CDR3 DNA: TGTGCCAGCAGTTACGGGAGGACCCTCTACGAGCAGTACTTC.

The chain joins TRBV28 to TRBJ2-4, with D uncertain. CDR3 length equals 15 residues. Germline CDR1 MDHEN, CDR2 SYDVKM. V was cut by 5 bases and J by 4 bases, with 15 bases left in between. The CDR3 protein is CASSPFLRSKNIQYF. In DNA form, the CDR3 reads TGTGCCAGCAGTCCCTTTTTGCGGTCGAAAAACATTCAGTACTTC.

The chain employs TRBV30 and TRBJ1-1, with D maybe TRBD1 (6 bases). CDR3 length: 15 amino acids. CDR1 and CDR2 (germline): GTSNPN, SVGIG (reference sequence). V was shortened by 1 base and J by 1 base, with 13 bases between the two germline ends. In DNA form, the CDR3 reads TGTGCCTGGAGTGCGACAGGTTGGGGGAACACTGAAGCTTTCTTT. This gives the protein CAWSATGWGNTEAFF.

The chain carries TRBV19 and TRBJ2-3; TRBD1 aligns across 7 bases. The length of the CDR3 is 14 residues. V gave up 4 bases and J gave up 0 bases; unmatched junction bases: 1. Per the germline V gene, CDR1 is LNHDA and CDR2 is SQIVND (reference sequence). Here the CDR3 DNA reads TGTGCCAGTAGTACGACAGGGAGCACAGATACGCAGTATTTT. This codes for CASSTTGSTDTQYF. The full variable domain, its missing parts supplied by reference TRBV19 and TRBJ2-3, is DGGITQSPKYLFRKEGQNVTLSCEQNLNHDAMYWYRQDPGQGLRLIYYSQIVNDFQKGDIAEGYSVSREKKESFPLTVTSAQKNPTAFYLCASSTTGSTDTQYFGPGTRLTVL.

The chain is built from TRBV2 and TRBJ1-6; D not resolved. The CDR3 covers 14 residues. Trimming pared 0 bases from V and 8 bases from J, leaving 8 bases between. Germline lookup yields CDR1 SNHLY and CDR2 FYNNEI. The CDR3 sequence: CASSEARLYSPLHF. The DNA for the CDR3 is TGTGCCAGCAGTGAAGCGAGGCTGTATTCACCCCTCCACTTT.

V gene TRBV21-1 combines with J gene TRBJ1-5; TRBD1 is the table's D call, not checked against the DNA. TRBV21-1 has pseudogene status. The CDR3 totals 16 residues. This CDR3 is CASILTGTVRNQPQHF. The CDR3 DNA follows: TGTGCCAGCATCCTCACCGGGACAGTCCGCAATCAGCCCCAGCATTTT.

The chain has TRBV7-9 and TRBJ2-1; tentatively, D is TRBD1 (5 bases). Germline V gene sequence: CDR1 SEHNR, CDR2 FQNEAQ (reference sequence). The ends were cut back, 3 bases at V and 0 bases at J, with 6 bases in the middle. There are 14 residues in the CDR3. The CDR3 protein is CASSFRDSYNEQFF. The CDR3 region has the DNA TGTGCCAGCAGCTTCAGGGACTCCTACAATGAGCAGTTCTTC.

The V and J genes are TRBV2 and TRBJ2-2; possibly TRBD1 for D (6 bases). Germline V gene data show CDR1 as SNHLY and CDR2 as FYNNEI. Trimming stripped 8 bases from V and 3 bases from J, with 19 bases between. This CDR3 has 16 amino acids. The CDR3 sequence is CASGGTGHLDTGELFF. The CDR3 region has the DNA TGTGCCAGCGGGGGTACGGGACACCTAGACACCGGGGAGCTGTTTTTT. The entire variable domain, with the rest obtained from reference TRBV2 and TRBJ2-2, is as follows: EPEVTQTPSHQVTQMGQEVILRCVPISNHLYFYWYRQILGQKVEFLVSFYNNEISEKSEIFDDQFSVERPDGSNFTLKIRSTKLEDSAMYFCASGGTGHLDTGELFFGEGSRLTVL.

The chain couples TRBV6-6 to TRBJ1-1; the match to TRBD1 covers 9 bases. Germline trimming cut 7 bases from V and 9 bases from J; bases unmatched to any gene: 9. The germline CDR1 and CDR2 sequences are MNHNY and SVGAGI (reference sequence). CDR3 length equals 13 residues. The CDR3 region is CASIGRTGAQAFF. The CDR3 DNA sequence: TGTGCCAGCATCGGAAGGACAGGGGCCCAAGCTTTCTTT.

The gene calls are TRBV4-2 and TRBJ1-4; 10 bases map to TRBD1. Losses at the gene ends were 2 bases for V and 7 bases for J; bases not matched to a gene: 10. The CDR3 spans 17 residues. Per the germline V gene, CDR1 is LGHNA and CDR2 is YNFKEQ. The CDR3 bases are TGTGCCAGCAGCCAATATCGGGGACAGGGGAGTAGTGAAAAACTGTTTTTT. Amino acids: CASSQYRGQGSSEKLFF.

The chain has TRBV30 and TRBJ2-5; D unclear. The V gene's germline CDR1 is GTSNPN and CDR2 SVGIG (reference sequence). This CDR3 comprises 14 residues. The V and J ends lost 4 bases and 5 bases respectively, with 17 bases between them. The CDR3 protein is CAWTVTRPSETQYF. CDR3 DNA: TGTGCCTGGACGGTTACGCGCCCATCGGAGACCCAGTACTTC.

This clone has just a few counts. The chain combines TRBV6-1 with TRBJ2-5; 11 bases are shared with TRBD2. The ends lost 3 bases at V and 1 base at J; junction bases unmatched: 1. The CDR3 is made up of 15 amino acids. The germline V gene encodes CDR1 MNHNS and CDR2 SASEGT. Here the CDR3 DNA reads TGTGCCAGCAGTGATAGCGGGGGGGCCCAAGAGACCCAGTACTTC. The encoded protein is CASSDSGGAQETQYF.

This clone was counted only a few times. The J gene is TRBJ1-6, the V gene TRBV2, with 10 nucleotides matching TRBD1. The ends lost 7 bases at V and 3 bases at J; junction bases unmatched: 6. Looked up from germline, CDR1 is SNHLY and CDR2 is FYNNEI. CDR3 length: 16 amino acids. CDR3 sequence (DNA): TGTGCCAGCACCGGGGACAGGGGAATCTATAATTCACCCCTCCACTTT. Translated, it gives CASTGDRGIYNSPLHF.

This clone was detected a few times. This chain joins TRBV7-8 and TRBJ2-3, with D possibly being TRBD2 (7 bases). V lost 0 bases to trimming and J lost 5 bases, with 12 bases between them. Per germline, CDR1 SGHVS and CDR2 FQNEAQ. The CDR3 is 15 residues long. The CDR3 protein is CASSLAGGPRDTQYF. The CDR3 bases are TGTGCCAGCAGCTTAGCGGGGGGGCCTAGAGATACGCAGTATTTT.

This chain connects TRBV7-9 to TRBJ1-6; D may be TRBD1 (5 bases). This CDR3 comprises 15 residues. Germline V gene data show CDR1 as SEHNR and CDR2 as FQNEAQ (reference sequence). The ends were cut back, 1 base at V and 8 bases at J, with 12 bases in the middle. CDR3 region: CASSLGGRSDSPLHF. The CDR3, as DNA: TGTGCCAGCAGCTTAGGGGGCAGGTCGGATTCACCCCTCCACTTT.

This rearrangement joins TRBV20-1 to TRBJ1-6; the D is unclear. The CDR3 covers 10 residues. Germline-derived CDR1 and CDR2 are DFQATT and SNEGSKA (reference sequence). V was clipped by 6 bases and J by 14 bases, with 11 bases between them. CDR3 region: CSAVSTSLHF. For the CDR3, the DNA is TGCAGTGCCGTGTCTACGTCCCTCCACTTT.